This T cell receptor beta chain came from a study of cytomegalovirus exposure and HLA in healthy donors. Study information: Approximately 85 million unique TCRs from HLA-typed donors made up an early data release.

60 Vbeta and 13 Jbeta primers were used in PCR. Data came from immunoSEQ multiplex PCR; TCRdb stores just in-frame clones and leaves some out. The sample carries nearly 200,000 clones, 77% recorded once. Findings and limits, study-wide: Cytomegalovirus status was reportedly diagnosed by the classifier with high sensitivity and specificity. Within an earlier analysis, most TCR beta V segments proved productive either about 90% or about 30% of the time. Association of 15,000 to 20,000 TCR beta sequences with HLA alleles was found at 0.05 false discovery rate in a later analysis.

Details on this clone: What it recognizes is unknown.

The V segment lost 8 bases and the J segment 2 bases; nucleotides outside the gene matches: 11. This CDR3 region has 16 residues. The germline gives CDR1 SGHTA, CDR2 FQGNSA. The gene calls are TRBV7-2 and TRBJ1-5, with TRBD1 matching 8 bases. The sequence came from a woman in her twenties or thirties in good health and CMV-seropositive. Specimen: PBMCs. This CDR3 is CASGTGPLLGNQPQHF. For the CDR3, the DNA is TGTGCCAGCGGGACAGGACCGTTACTCGGCAATCAGCCCCAGCATTTT. The whole variable domain, remainder taken from reference TRBV7-2 and TRBJ1-5, is GAGVSQSPSNKVTEKGKDVELRCDPISGHTALYWYRQSLGQGLEFLIYFQGNSAPDKSGLPSDRFSAERTGGSVSTLTIQRTQQEDSAVYLCASGTGPLLGNQPQHFGDGTRLSIL.